This passage covers 12 T cell receptor beta chains from one sample sequenced in a study of cytomegalovirus exposure and HLA in healthy donors. Use of 60 Vbeta and 13 Jbeta primers characterized the PCR. Produced via immunoSEQ multiplex PCR; TCRdb's table is partial and in-frame only. The sample consists of approximately 210,000 clones, 75% to 80% of them appearing once. Material for sequencing was PBMCs. The receptors stem from a woman in her thirties in good health and CMV-seropositive.

V and J are TRBV5-6 and TRBJ1-5; D is possibly TRBD1 (5 bases). This CDR3 is 15 amino acids long. The V gene lost 0 bases and the J gene lost 5 bases, with 12 bases spanning the gap. The V gene's germline CDR1 is SGHDT and CDR2 YYEEEE. CDR3 sequence (DNA): TGTGCCAGCAGCTTGGACCCTCCGACAGATCAGCCCCAGCATTTT. Protein sequence: CASSLDPPTDQPQHF.

The chain links TRBV5-1 to TRBJ2-7; 10 bases match TRBD2. V shed 0 bases and J 4 bases; nucleotides not matched to a gene: 4. The CDR3 runs to 15 residues. In germline, CDR1 is SGHRS, CDR2 YFSETQ. The CDR3 DNA reads TGCGCCAGCAGCTTGGCTAGCGGGGGACCGTACGAGCAGTACTTC. The encoded protein is CASSLASGGPYEQYF.

The rearrangement joins TRBV7-9 to TRBJ1-4; no clear D. The CDR3 is made up of 15 amino acids. The V gene's germline CDR1 is SEHNR and CDR2 FQNEAQ (reference sequence). V was clipped by 5 bases and J by 0 bases, with 10 bases between them. CDR3 region: CASSEALATNEKLFF. DNA of the CDR3: TGTGCCAGCAGCGAAGCTCTGGCAACTAATGAAAAACTGTTTTTT.

The count of this clone is one. The chain carries TRBV30 and TRBJ2-2, with D perhaps matching TRBD2 (6 bases). From germline, CDR1 is GTSNPN and CDR2 SVGIG (reference sequence). Between the trimmed V and J ends, which lost 4 bases and 2 bases, there was a span of 11 bases. This CDR3 has 14 amino acids. CDR3 residues: CAWKRGINTGELFF. In nucleotides, the CDR3 is TGTGCCTGGAAACGCGGGATAAACACCGGGGAGCTGTTTTTT.

The gene calls are TRBV2 and TRBJ2-1; D may be TRBD2 (6 bases). The V gene's germline CDR1 is SNHLY and CDR2 FYNNEI. V lost 11 bases, J lost 0 bases, and 11 bases lay in between. CDR3 length: 13 residues. This CDR3 reads CAGRDFSYNEQFF. The DNA of the CDR3 is TGTGCCGGCCGGGACTTCTCCTACAATGAGCAGTTCTTC. Complete variable domain (other parts from reference TRBV2 and TRBJ2-1): EPEVTQTPSHQVTQMGQEVILRCVPISNHLYFYWYRQILGQKVEFLVSFYNNEISEKSEIFDDQFSVERPDGSNFTLKIRSTKLEDSAMYFCAGRDFSYNEQFFGPGTRLTVL.

This chain joins TRBV7-3 and TRBJ2-1; TRBD2 matches 8 bases. The germline V gene has CDR1 SGHTA and CDR2 FQGTGA. The CDR3 sequence is 15 residues long. V dropped 5 bases and J dropped 3; count of bases not matched to a gene: 6. The CDR3 loop reads CASSDSGTSYNEQFF. In DNA form, the CDR3 reads TGTGCCAGCAGCGACTCGGGGACTAGCTACAATGAGCAGTTCTTC.

The rearrangement joins TRBV6-5 to TRBJ2-5; D gene ambiguous. V lost 4 bases and J 5 bases, leaving 20 bases between the germline ends. Germline-derived CDR1 and CDR2 are MNHEY and SVGAGI. The CDR3 contains 16 residues. CDR3 protein: CASSSRVHYLGETQYF. The CDR3 DNA is TGTGCCAGCAGTTCCCGGGTCCACTACCTCGGCGAGACCCAGTACTTC.

The chain joins TRBV28 to TRBJ2-7; D is possibly TRBD2 (7 bases). V was clipped by 6 bases and J by 6 bases, with 15 bases between them. The CDR3 runs 13 residues. Germline CDR1 reads MDHEN; CDR2 reads SYDVKM. CDR3 sequence (DNA): TGTGCCAGCAGCCTGGGGGGGGCGATCGAGCAGTACTTC. This gives the protein CASSLGGAIEQYF.

The chain is built from TRBV19 and TRBJ2-3; D gene unclear. The CDR3 length is 14 residues. The germline V and J ends were trimmed by 5 bases and 2 bases, with 11 bases remaining between them. Germline values: CDR1 LNHDA, CDR2 SQIVND (reference sequence). The DNA of the CDR3 is TGTGCCAGTAGTGCCGATATACTCACAGATACGCAGTATTTT. Amino acids: CASSADILTDTQYF.

The chain has TRBV4-1 and TRBJ2-1; D may be TRBD2 (6 bases). The germline V and J ends were trimmed by 2 bases and 5 bases, with 16 bases remaining between them. Germline V gene sequence: CDR1 MGHRA, CDR2 YSYEKL. The CDR3 covers 16 residues. The CDR3 coding sequence is TGCGCCAGCAGCCAACCACAGAGGAGGGTGGACAATGAGCAGTTCTTC. This gives the protein CASSQPQRRVDNEQFF.

This chain links TRBV19 with TRBJ1-1, with D perhaps matching TRBD1 (6 bases). Trimming cost V 1 base and J 1 base, with 7 bases left between them. This CDR3 contains 14 residues. The germline gives CDR1 LNHDA, CDR2 SQIVND (reference sequence). In DNA, the CDR3 is TGTGCCAGTAGTATAGGCAGGGGGAACACTGAAGCTTTCTTT. It translates to CASSIGRGNTEAFF.

CDR3 DNA sequence: TGTGCCAGCAGCCGGATTAGCGGATTTGGGAATGAGCAGTTCTTC. Translated, it gives CASSRISGFGNEQFF. The chain carries TRBV7-9 and TRBJ2-1, with a tentative D call TRBD2 (6 bases). Germline assignment: CDR1 SEHNR and CDR2 FQNEAQ (reference sequence). V was trimmed by 5 bases and J by 7 bases, leaving 18 bases between them. The CDR3 is 15 amino acids.